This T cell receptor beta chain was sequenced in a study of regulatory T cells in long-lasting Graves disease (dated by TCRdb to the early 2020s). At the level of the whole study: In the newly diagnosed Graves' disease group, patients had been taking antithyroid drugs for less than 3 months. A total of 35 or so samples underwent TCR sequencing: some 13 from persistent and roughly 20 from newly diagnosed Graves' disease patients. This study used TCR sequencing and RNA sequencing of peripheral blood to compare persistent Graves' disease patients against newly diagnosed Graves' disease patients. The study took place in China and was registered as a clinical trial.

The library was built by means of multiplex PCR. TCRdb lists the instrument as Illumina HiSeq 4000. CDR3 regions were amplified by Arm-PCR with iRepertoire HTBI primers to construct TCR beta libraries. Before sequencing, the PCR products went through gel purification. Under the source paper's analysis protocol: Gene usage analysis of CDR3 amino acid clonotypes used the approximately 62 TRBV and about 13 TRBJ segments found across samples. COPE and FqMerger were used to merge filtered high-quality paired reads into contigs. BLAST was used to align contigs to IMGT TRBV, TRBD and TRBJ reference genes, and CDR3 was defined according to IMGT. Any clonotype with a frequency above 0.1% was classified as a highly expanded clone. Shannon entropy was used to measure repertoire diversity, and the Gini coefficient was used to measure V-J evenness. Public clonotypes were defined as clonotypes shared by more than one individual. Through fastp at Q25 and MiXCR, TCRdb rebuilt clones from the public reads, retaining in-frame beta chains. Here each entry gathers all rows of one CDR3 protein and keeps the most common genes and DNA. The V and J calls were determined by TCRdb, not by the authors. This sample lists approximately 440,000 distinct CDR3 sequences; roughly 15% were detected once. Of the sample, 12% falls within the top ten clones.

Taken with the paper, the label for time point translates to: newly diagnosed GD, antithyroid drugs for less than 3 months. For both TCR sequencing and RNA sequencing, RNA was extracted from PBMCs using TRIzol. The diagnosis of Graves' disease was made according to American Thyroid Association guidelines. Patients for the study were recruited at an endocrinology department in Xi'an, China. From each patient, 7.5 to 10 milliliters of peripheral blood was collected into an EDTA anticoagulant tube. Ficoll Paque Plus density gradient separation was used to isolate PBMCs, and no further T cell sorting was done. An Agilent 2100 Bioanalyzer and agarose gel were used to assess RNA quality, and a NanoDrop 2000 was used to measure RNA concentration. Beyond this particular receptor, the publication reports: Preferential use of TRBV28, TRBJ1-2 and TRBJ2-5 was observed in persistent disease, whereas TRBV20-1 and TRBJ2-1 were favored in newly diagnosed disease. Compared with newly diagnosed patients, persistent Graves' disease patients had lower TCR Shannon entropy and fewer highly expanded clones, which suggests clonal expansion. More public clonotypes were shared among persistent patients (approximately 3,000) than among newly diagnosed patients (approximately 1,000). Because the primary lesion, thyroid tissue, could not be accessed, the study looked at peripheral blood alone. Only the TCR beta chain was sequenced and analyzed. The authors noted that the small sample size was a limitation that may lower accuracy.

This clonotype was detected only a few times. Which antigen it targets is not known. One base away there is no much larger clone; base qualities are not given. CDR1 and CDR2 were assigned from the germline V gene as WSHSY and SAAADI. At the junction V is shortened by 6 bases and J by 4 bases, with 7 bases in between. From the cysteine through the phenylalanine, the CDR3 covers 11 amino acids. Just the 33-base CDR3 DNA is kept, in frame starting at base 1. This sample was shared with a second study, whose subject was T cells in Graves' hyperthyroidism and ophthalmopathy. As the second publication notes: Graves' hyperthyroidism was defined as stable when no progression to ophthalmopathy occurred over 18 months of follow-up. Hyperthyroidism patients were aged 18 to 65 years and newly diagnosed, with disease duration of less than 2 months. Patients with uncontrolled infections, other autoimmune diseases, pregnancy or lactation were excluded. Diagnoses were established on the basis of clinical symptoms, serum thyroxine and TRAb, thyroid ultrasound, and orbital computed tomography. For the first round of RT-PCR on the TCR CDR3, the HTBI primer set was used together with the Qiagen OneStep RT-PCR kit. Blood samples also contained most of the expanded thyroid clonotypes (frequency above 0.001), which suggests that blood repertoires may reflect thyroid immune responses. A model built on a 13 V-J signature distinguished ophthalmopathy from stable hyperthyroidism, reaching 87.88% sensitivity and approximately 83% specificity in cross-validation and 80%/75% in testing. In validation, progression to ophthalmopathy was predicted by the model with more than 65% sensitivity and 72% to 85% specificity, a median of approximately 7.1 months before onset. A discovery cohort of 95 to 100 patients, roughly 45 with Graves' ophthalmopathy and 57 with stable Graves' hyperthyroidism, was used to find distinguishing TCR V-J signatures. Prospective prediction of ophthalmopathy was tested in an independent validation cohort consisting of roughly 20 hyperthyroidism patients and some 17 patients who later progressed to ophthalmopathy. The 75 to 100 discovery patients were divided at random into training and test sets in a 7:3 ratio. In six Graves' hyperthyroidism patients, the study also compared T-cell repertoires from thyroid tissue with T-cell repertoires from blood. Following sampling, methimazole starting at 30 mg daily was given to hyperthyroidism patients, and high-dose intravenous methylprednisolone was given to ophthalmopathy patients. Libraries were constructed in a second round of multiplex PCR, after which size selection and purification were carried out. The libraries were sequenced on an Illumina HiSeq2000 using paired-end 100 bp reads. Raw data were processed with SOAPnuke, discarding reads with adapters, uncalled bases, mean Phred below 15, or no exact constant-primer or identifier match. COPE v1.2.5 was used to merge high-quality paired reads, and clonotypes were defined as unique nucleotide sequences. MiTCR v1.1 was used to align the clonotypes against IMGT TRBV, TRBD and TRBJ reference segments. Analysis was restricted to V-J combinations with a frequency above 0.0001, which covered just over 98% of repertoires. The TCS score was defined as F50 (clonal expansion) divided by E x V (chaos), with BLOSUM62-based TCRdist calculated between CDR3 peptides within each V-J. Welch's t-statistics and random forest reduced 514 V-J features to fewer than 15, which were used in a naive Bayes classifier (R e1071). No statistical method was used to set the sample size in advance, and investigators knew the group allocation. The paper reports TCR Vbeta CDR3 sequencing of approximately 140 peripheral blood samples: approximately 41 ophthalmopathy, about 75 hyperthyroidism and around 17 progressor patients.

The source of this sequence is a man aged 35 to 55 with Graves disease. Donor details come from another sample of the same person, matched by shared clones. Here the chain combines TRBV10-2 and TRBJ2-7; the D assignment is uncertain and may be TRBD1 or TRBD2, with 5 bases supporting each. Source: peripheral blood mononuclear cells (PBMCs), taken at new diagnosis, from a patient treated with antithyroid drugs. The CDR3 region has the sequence CASRGPYEQYF. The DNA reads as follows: TGCGCCAGCAGGGGACCTTACGAGCAGTACTTC.